Below are 21 T cell receptor beta chains sequenced from a single sample in a study of blood T cell repertoires in COVID-19. Produced via immunoSEQ multiplex PCR; TCRdb's table is partial and in-frame only. The sample includes about 260,000 clones, about 80% of them seen just once. Sequencing was carried out using peripheral blood. These receptors were obtained from a woman aged 80 or over with acute or convalescent COVID-19.

This clone was observed a few times. The DNA of the CDR3 is TGTGCCAGCAGTTACTCTACAGGGTTATCTGAAAAACTGTTTTTT. Amino acids: CASSYSTGLSEKLFF. This chain connects TRBV6-5 to TRBJ1-4, with D perhaps TRBD1 (6 bases). This CDR3 has 15 residues. Between the trimmed V and J ends, which lost 0 bases and 7 bases, there was a span of 12 bases. Germline V gene sequence: CDR1 MNHEY, CDR2 SVGAGI.

V and J are TRBV9 and TRBJ2-3; TRBD2 agrees at 13 bases. After removal of 3 bases from V and 5 bases from J, the junction contained 3 bases not matched to a gene. Germline CDR1 and CDR2: SGDLS and YYNGEE. The CDR3 runs 15 residues. CDR3 nucleotides: TGTGCCAGCAGCGATGGGACTAGCGGGATAGATACGCAGTATTTT. This sequence encodes CASSDGTSGIDTQYF.

The chain employs TRBV5-5 and TRBJ2-3; TRBD1 agrees at 11 bases. The CDR3 sequence is 16 residues long. After removal of 4 bases from V and 1 base from J, the junction contained 5 bases not matched to a gene. Germline loops: CDR1 SGHKS, CDR2 YYEKEE (reference sequence). The CDR3 is CASSVGQGAGTDTQYF. The CDR3 region has the DNA TGTGCCAGCAGCGTCGGACAGGGGGCGGGCACAGATACGCAGTATTTT.

This clone was recorded a few times. The chain couples TRBV3-1 (or the pseudogene TRBV3-2) to TRBJ1-2, with D possibly matching TRBD1 (6 bases). The V and J ends lost 4 bases and 7 bases respectively, with 13 bases between them. The V gene's germline CDR1 is LGHDT and CDR2 YNNKEL (reference sequence). The CDR3 runs to 13 residues. In nucleotides, the CDR3 is TGTGCCAGCAGCCGACGGACAGAGGCTGGCTACACCTTC. As protein: CASSRRTEAGYTF.

The chain uses TRBV4-3 and TRBJ2-3, with 10 bases matching TRBD2. V trimming: 1 base; J trimming: 8 bases; junction bases outside the gene matches: 6. The CDR3 runs to 15 residues. The V gene's germline CDR1 is LGHNA and CDR2 YSLEER. As DNA, the CDR3 is TGCGCCAGCAGCCAAGTTAGGGCTAGCGGGGGTACGCAGTATTTT. Translation: CASSQVRASGGTQYF.

The rearrangement uses TRBV18 and TRBJ2-7; 8 positions agree with TRBD2. V trimming: 0 bases; J trimming: 4 bases; junction bases outside the gene matches: 5. CDR1 is KGHSH, CDR2 LQKENI, per germline. The CDR3 spans 15 residues. The CDR3 reads CASSPPTGGKYEQYF. CDR3 DNA sequence: TGTGCCAGCTCACCACCGACGGGGGGGAAATACGAGCAGTACTTC.

This chain links TRBV7-9 with TRBJ1-5; no firm D call. V lost 1 base and J 7 bases, leaving 14 bases between the germline ends. The CDR3 contains 15 residues. Germline-derived CDR1 and CDR2 are SEHNR and FQNEAQ (reference sequence). In DNA, the CDR3 is TGTGCCAGCAGCTTAGACGCCCCAGGAAAACAGCCCCAGCATTTT. Translated, it gives CASSLDAPGKQPQHF. Supplemented by reference TRBV7-9 and TRBJ1-5, the full variable domain reads DTGVSQNPRHKITKRGQNVTFRCDPISEHNRLYWYRQTLGQGPEFLTYFQNEAQLEKSRLLSDRFSAERPKGSFSTLEIQRTEQGDSAMYLCASSLDAPGKQPQHFGDGTRLSIL.

V and J are TRBV30 and TRBJ1-3; maybe TRBD1 (6 bases). Trimming stripped 2 bases from V and 1 base from J, with 12 bases between. The CDR3 loop spans 15 amino acids. Germline CDR1 reads GTSNPN; CDR2 reads SVGIG (reference sequence). DNA of the CDR3: TGTGCCTGGAGTCTGGACAGAACTTCTGGAAACACCATATATTTT. It encodes CAWSLDRTSGNTIYF.

The chain is built from TRBV6-5 and TRBJ2-7; 10 positions match TRBD2. Germline V gene lookup returns CDR1 MNHEY and CDR2 SVGAGI. The CDR3 length is 13 residues. V shed 7 bases, J shed 5 bases, and the junction held 5 bases outside the gene matches. The CDR3 loop reads CASMASGSHEQYF. DNA for the CDR3: TGTGCCAGCATGGCTAGCGGGAGCCACGAGCAGTACTTC.

The rearrangement uses TRBV11-2 and TRBJ1-2; D is unresolved. V lost 1 base and J lost 7, with 7 bases in between. The germline V gene has CDR1 SGHAT and CDR2 FQNNGV. There are 12 residues in the CDR3. CDR3 in DNA: TGTGCCAGCAGCTTAGGGTCGGTTGGCTACACCTTC. This codes for CASSLGSVGYTF. Full variable domain (rest looked up from reference TRBV11-2 and TRBJ1-2): EAGVAQSPRYKIIEKRQSVAFWCNPISGHATLYWYQQILGQGPKLLIQFQNNGVVDDSQLPKDRFSAERLKGVDSTLKIQPAKLEDSAVYLCASSLGSVGYTFGSGTRLTVV.

This clone was detected once. The chain recombines TRBV7-2 with TRBJ1-4; TRBD1 matches 9 bases. Germline V CDR1 and CDR2: SGHTA, FQGNSA. CDR3 length: 14 residues. The V segment lost 4 bases and the J segment 5 bases; nucleotides outside the gene matches: 2. CDR3 sequence reads: CASSSGQGNEKLFF. CDR3 DNA: TGTGCCAGCAGCTCTGGACAGGGGAATGAAAAACTGTTTTTT.

In the case of this clone: At one end, the junction sequence differs from germline, possibly due to a read error. The sample has other DNA sequences that encode this CDR3 too. This chain links TRBV7-3 with TRBJ1-6, with 7 bases identical to TRBD1. Germline V gene sequence: CDR1 SGHTA, CDR2 FQGTGA. CDR3 size: 13 residues. This CDR3 is CASSLTGDSPLHF. The CDR3 region has the DNA TGTGCCAGCAGCCTAACAGGGGATTCACCCCTCCACTTT. Combining the CDR3 with reference TRBV7-3 and TRBJ1-6 gives the whole variable domain GAGVSQTPSNKVTEKGKYVELRCDPISGHTALYWYRQSLGQGPEFLIYFQGTGAADDSGLPNDRFFAVRPEGSVSTLKIQRTERGDSAVYLCASSLTGDSPLHFGNGTRLTVT.

V and J are TRBV7-2 and TRBJ2-1, with 14 bases that match TRBD2. The ends lost 0 bases at V and 9 bases at J; junction bases unmatched: 4. Germline values: CDR1 SGHTA, CDR2 FQGNSA. The CDR3 loop spans 16 amino acids. The CDR3 nucleotides are TGTGCCAGCAGCTTAGCGGGGGGACTAGCGGGAGTTGAGCAGTTCTTC. Encoded protein: CASSLAGGLAGVEQFF.

The chain combines TRBV4-3 with TRBJ2-1; 8 bases agree with TRBD1. CDR1 and CDR2 from the germline V gene are LGHNA and YSLEER. The CDR3 extends over 18 amino acids. The trim removed 3 bases at V and 5 bases at J, leaving 15 bases unmatched. The CDR3 nucleotides read TGCGCCAGCAGCCAGAGCGTGACCCCTGGACAGGGAAACAATGAGCAGTTCTTC. Residues: CASSQSVTPGQGNNEQFF.

V usage is TRBV5-1 and J usage is TRBJ2-5; D is possibly TRBD2 (6 bases). V dropped 1 base and J dropped 4 bases, with 8 bases sitting between them. CDR3 length: 13 amino acids. The germline V gene encodes CDR1 SGHRS and CDR2 YFSETQ. The CDR3 nucleotides are TGCGCCAGCAGCTTGTTGGGGGGAGAGACCCAGTACTTC. It specifies CASSLLGGETQYF.

This clone appeared many times. The rearrangement uses TRBV5-8 and TRBJ1-5, with 7 bases fitting TRBD1. The germline CDR1 and CDR2 sequences are SGHTS and YDEGEE. Germline trimming cut 2 bases from V and 5 bases from J; bases unmatched to any gene: 10. The CDR3 sequence is 16 residues long. The CDR3 sequence is CASSFWDPRGDQPQHF. As DNA, the CDR3 is TGTGCCAGCAGCTTTTGGGACCCCAGGGGGGATCAGCCCCAGCATTTT.

This clone has more than one count but fewer than ten. The chain is built from TRBV7-2 and TRBJ2-7; 10 nucleotides line up with TRBD2. CDR3 length equals 15 residues. CDR1 is SGHTA and CDR2 is FQGNSA in the germline V gene. J was trimmed by 4 bases and V by 5 bases; bases with no gene match: 8. CDR3 bases: TGTGCCAGCAGCCCCGCGGGACTAGCGAGTTACGAGCAGTACTTC. It yields the protein CASSPAGLASYEQYF.

This clone was detected once. This chain joins TRBV10-3 and TRBJ1-1, with 9 positions matching TRBD1. The CDR3 runs 16 residues. Unmatched junction bases numbered 8, after V lost 2 bases and J lost 4 bases. Germline CDR1 is ENHRY and CDR2 is SYGVKD. Here the CDR3 reads CAISEPGTGRLTEAFF. The CDR3, as DNA: TGTGCCATCAGTGAGCCTGGGACAGGGAGGCTCACTGAAGCTTTCTTT.

The chain employs TRBV28 and TRBJ2-7; no definite D call. Trimming pared 1 base from V and 3 bases from J, leaving 10 bases between. Germline-derived CDR1 and CDR2 are MDHEN and SYDVKM. This CDR3 has 14 residues. CDR3 bases: TGTGCCAGCAGTTTATCTGACACGATCTACGAGCAGTACTTC. It yields the protein CASSLSDTIYEQYF.

The V and J genes are TRBV6-2 or TRBV6-3 and TRBJ2-5; 8 nucleotides agree with TRBD1. V dropped 2 bases and J dropped 4; count of bases not matched to a gene: 3. CDR1 is MNHEY and CDR2 is SVGEGT in the germline V gene. The CDR3 consists of 14 residues. Here the CDR3 DNA reads TGTGCCAGCAGTTACGCAGGGGGCGTAGAGACCCAGTACTTC. Translated, it gives CASSYAGGVETQYF.

The J gene is TRBJ1-1, the V gene TRBV7-2; TRBD1 agrees at 8 bases. Per the germline V gene, CDR1 is SGHTA and CDR2 is FQGNSA. The CDR3 has 14 amino acids. V dropped 8 bases and J dropped 3; count of bases not matched to a gene: 8. Here the CDR3 DNA reads TGTGCCAGCGCGACAGGGGTCGTTCACACTGAAGCTTTCTTT. It translates to CASATGVVHTEAFF.